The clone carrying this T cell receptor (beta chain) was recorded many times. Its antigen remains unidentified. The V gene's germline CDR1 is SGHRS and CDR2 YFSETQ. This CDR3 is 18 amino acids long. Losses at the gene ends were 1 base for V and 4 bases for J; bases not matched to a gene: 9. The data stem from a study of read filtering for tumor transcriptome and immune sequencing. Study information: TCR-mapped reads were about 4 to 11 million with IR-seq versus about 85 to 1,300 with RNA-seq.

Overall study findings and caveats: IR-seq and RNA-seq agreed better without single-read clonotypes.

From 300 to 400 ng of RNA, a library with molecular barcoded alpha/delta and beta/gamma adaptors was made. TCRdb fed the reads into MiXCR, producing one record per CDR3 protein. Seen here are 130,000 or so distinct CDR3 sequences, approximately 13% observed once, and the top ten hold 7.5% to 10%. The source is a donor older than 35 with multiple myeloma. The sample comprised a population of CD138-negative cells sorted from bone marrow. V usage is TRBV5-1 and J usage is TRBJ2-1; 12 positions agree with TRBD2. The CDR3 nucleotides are TGCGCCAGCAGCTTGACGGGGACTAGCGGGTACATGTACAATGAGCAGTTCTTC. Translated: CASSLTGTSGYMYNEQFF.